The 11 T cell receptor beta chains in this list originate from one sample, sequenced in a study of blood T cell repertoires in COVID-19 (dated by TCRdb to 2018 to 2021). Library preparation used the immunoSEQ multiplex PCR assay. What TCRdb holds here is the immuneACCESS table cut down to in-frame rearrangements. Part of the clones is not present; checked against another copy, under half of the missing clones reflect an unresolved V gene, and the others are unexplained. The sample records 300,000 to 400,000 clones, around 82% of which are singletons. The ten most abundant clones make up approximately 3% of the sample. Material for sequencing was peripheral blood. The receptors were gathered from a man under 40 with active or convalescent COVID-19.

Turning to this clone: Other DNA sequences of this sample code for an identical CDR3. V and J are TRBV5-1 and TRBJ2-1, with 7 bases matching TRBD2. CDR3 length equals 14 residues. From germline, CDR1 is SGHRS and CDR2 YFSETQ. V dropped 4 bases and J dropped 9; count of bases not matched to a gene: 10. The CDR3 nucleotides are TGCGCCAGCAGCCCGGGGGGAGGGAGAGGTGAGCAGTTCTTC. Its protein is CASSPGGGRGEQFF. Using reference TRBV5-1 and TRBJ2-1 for the parts outside the CDR3, the full variable domain is KAGVTQTPRYLIKTRGQQVTLSCSPISGHRSVSWYQQTPGQGLQFLFEYFSETQRNKGNFPGRFSGRQFSNSRSEMNVSTLELGDSALYLCASSPGGGRGEQFFGPGTRLTVL.

This clone has a handful of counts. The chain is built from TRBV29-1 and TRBJ1-5; 7 bases match TRBD1. CDR1 SQVTM and CDR2 ANQGSEA come from the germline V gene. The CDR3 sequence is 14 residues long. With V trimmed by 5 bases and J by 0 bases, 4 bases remained unmatched. In DNA, the CDR3 is TGCAGCGTTCGGACAGGTAATAGCAATCAGCCCCAGCATTTT. Amino acids: CSVRTGNSNQPQHF.

A single count supports this clone. The chain is built from TRBV4-1 and TRBJ2-5; possibly TRBD2 for D (8 bases). The CDR3 totals 15 residues. Trimming left V 3 bases short and J 13 bases short, with 24 bases between. CDR1 is MGHRA and CDR2 is YSYEKL in the germline V gene. CDR3: CASSQRGLRGGRLYF. The CDR3 DNA reads TGCGCCAGCAGCCAGAGGGGGCTCCGGGGGGGCCGTTTGTACTTC.

The chain employs TRBV6-5 and TRBJ2-3; 11 nucleotides line up with TRBD1. Unmatched junction bases numbered 5, after V lost 9 bases and J lost 6 bases. The CDR3 has 13 residues. Germline V gene sequence: CDR1 MNHEY, CDR2 SVGAGI. The CDR3 nucleotides are TGTGCCAGGGGACAGGGGGAGGGGGATACGCAGTATTTT. It yields the protein CARGQGEGDTQYF.

The chain uses TRBV10-3 and TRBJ2-7; D perhaps matches TRBD2 (5 bases). Looked up from germline, CDR1 is ENHRY and CDR2 is SYGVKD. Deletions cut 7 bases from V and 3 bases from J, with 13 bases between. CDR3 size: 13 residues. The CDR3 DNA sequence: TGTGCCATCAACCCGGGAACGTACTACGAGCAGTACTTC. Its protein product is CAINPGTYYEQYF.

The genes are TRBV5-1 and TRBJ2-7; 16 bases align to TRBD2. This CDR3 comprises 18 residues. CDR1 is SGHRS and CDR2 is YFSETQ in the germline V gene. With 6 bases clipped from V and 3 bases from J, the junction kept 12 bases outside the gene matches. As DNA, the CDR3 is TGCGCCAGCACCCCCGGAGGGACTAGCGGGAGGGCCGGCTACGAGCAGTACTTC. Amino acids: CASTPGGTSGRAGYEQYF.

The rearrangement joins TRBV28 to TRBJ2-1; TRBD1 matches at 9 bases. V was clipped by 3 bases and J by 5 bases; unmatched bases: 8. The V gene's germline CDR1 is MDHEN and CDR2 SYDVKM. The CDR3 has 16 amino acids. CDR3 protein: CASSFDPGQGDNEQFF. CDR3 sequence (DNA): TGTGCCAGCAGTTTCGATCCGGGACAGGGCGACAATGAGCAGTTCTTC.

The V call is TRBV27, the J call TRBJ2-7; D might be TRBD1 (6 bases). Germline V gene data show CDR1 as MNHEY and CDR2 as SMNVEV (reference sequence). The CDR3 sequence is 14 residues long. Trimming stripped 4 bases from V and 0 bases from J, with 10 bases between. The CDR3 sequence is CASSYRASSYEQYF. DNA for the CDR3: TGTGCCAGCAGTTACAGGGCGAGCTCCTACGAGCAGTACTTC.

The CDR3 DNA is TGCGCCAGCAGCTTGGATACAGCGGGAGGTTACAATGAGCAGTTCTTC. Its translation is CASSLDTAGGYNEQFF. The chain recombines TRBV5-1 with TRBJ2-1; 9 bases align to TRBD2. The J segment lost 4 bases and the V segment lost 0 bases, leaving 5 bases of the junction unmatched. Germline V CDR1 and CDR2: SGHRS, YFSETQ. This CDR3 is 16 amino acids long.

The chain employs TRBV9 and TRBJ2-5; a possible D gene is TRBD2 (5 bases). V was pared by 3 bases and J by 7 bases, with 10 bases between. Per germline, CDR1 SGDLS and CDR2 YYNGEE. CDR3 length: 12 residues. CDR3 residues: CASSGARGTQYF. CDR3 in DNA: TGTGCCAGCAGCGGGGCTCGGGGGACCCAGTACTTC.

In its sample, this clone was seen once. This chain links TRBV7-8 with TRBJ2-7, with 7 nucleotides matching TRBD1. Germline CDR1 SGHVS, CDR2 FQNEAQ. The CDR3 runs to 15 residues. The ends lost 5 bases at V and 5 bases at J; junction bases unmatched: 12. DNA of the CDR3: TGTGCCAGCAGCCTAGGGGGCAGACCGGCAAACGAGCAGTACTTC. Its protein is CASSLGGRPANEQYF.